A single sample gave rise to the 20 T cell receptor beta chains below, sequenced in a study of cytomegalovirus exposure and HLA in healthy donors. The primer mix had 60 Vbeta and 13 Jbeta primers. Data came from immunoSEQ multiplex PCR; TCRdb stores just in-frame clones and leaves some out. This sample contains about 150,000 clones. Sequencing used PBMCs. The origin of the receptors is a woman in her forties or fifties in good health and CMV-seronegative.

V is TRBV9 and J is TRBJ2-7, with a weak D call TRBD1 (6 bases). Germline values: CDR1 SGDLS, CDR2 YYNGEE. Deletions cut 1 base from V and 2 bases from J, with 19 bases between. The CDR3 is 17 amino acids. CDR3 sequence reads: CASSVSGQPNIPYEQYF. For the CDR3, the DNA is TGTGCCAGCAGCGTATCAGGACAGCCTAACATTCCCTACGAGCAGTACTTC.

This chain connects TRBV28 to TRBJ1-5; TRBD1 agrees at 9 bases. Germline loops: CDR1 MDHEN, CDR2 SYDVKM. The CDR3 has 14 residues. Unmatched junction bases numbered 6, after V lost 6 bases and J lost 6 bases. The CDR3 bases are TGTGCCAGCAGACTCACAGGGGGCCCTCAGCCCCAGCATTTT. Protein sequence: CASRLTGGPQPQHF.

The chain is built from TRBV5-5 and TRBJ2-7; unclear D gene. V dropped 1 base and J dropped 7 bases, with 6 bases sitting between them. Germline CDR1 SGHKS, CDR2 YYEKEE (reference sequence). This CDR3 has 11 amino acids. The CDR3 DNA follows: TGTGCCAGCAGCTTGTACCGGGAGCAGTACTTC. This encodes CASSLYREQYF.

This chain joins TRBV28 and TRBJ2-7; tentatively, D is TRBD2 (6 bases). Germline CDR1 reads MDHEN; CDR2 reads SYDVKM. V was pared by 5 bases and J by 1 base, with 12 bases between. The CDR3 has 14 amino acids. The DNA of the CDR3 is TGTGCCAGCAGTGCCGGAGGGTTTTCCTACGAGCAGTACTTC. Encoded protein: CASSAGGFSYEQYF.

The V and J genes are TRBV4-2 and TRBJ2-2, with D maybe TRBD1 (6 bases). CDR1 and CDR2 from the germline V gene are LGHNA and YNFKEQ. Trimming pared 1 base from V and 2 bases from J, leaving 14 bases between. CDR3 length: 17 residues. The CDR3 region has the DNA TGTGCCAGCAGCCAAGTGGCAAGGGGGTCCAACACCGGGGAGCTGTTTTTT. This encodes CASSQVARGSNTGELFF.

The chain combines TRBV19 with TRBJ2-1, with 10 bases that match TRBD1. Germline V gives CDR1 LNHDA, CDR2 SQIVND (reference sequence). Germline trimming cut 10 bases from V and 7 bases from J; bases unmatched to any gene: 13. CDR3 length: 15 residues. The CDR3 bases are TGTGCCACCGAGAGACAGGGGGCGACTGGTAATGAGCAGTTCTTC. It translates to CATERQGATGNEQFF.

The J gene is TRBJ2-3, the V gene TRBV19, with 7 nucleotides matching TRBD1. The J segment lost 0 bases and the V segment lost 3 bases, leaving 6 bases of the junction unmatched. This CDR3 is 16 amino acids long. From germline, CDR1 is LNHDA and CDR2 SQIVND (reference sequence). In nucleotides, the CDR3 is TGTGCCAGTAGTATCGACAGGGTTAGCAGCACAGATACGCAGTATTTT. Its protein product is CASSIDRVSSTDTQYF.

The chain carries TRBV30 and TRBJ2-5; possibly TRBD1 for D (5 bases). The CDR3 runs to 14 residues. The V gene's germline CDR1 is GTSNPN and CDR2 SVGIG (reference sequence). Trimming stripped 4 bases from V and 4 bases from J, with 16 bases between. This chain's CDR3 is CAWTTGAQGETQYF. CDR3 bases: TGTGCCTGGACGACTGGGGCCCAGGGAGAGACCCAGTACTTC.

The genes are TRBV7-9 and TRBJ1-4; D not resolved. In germline, CDR1 is SEHNR, CDR2 FQNEAQ (reference sequence). The germline V and J ends were trimmed by 4 bases and 4 bases, with 16 bases remaining between them. The CDR3 runs to 16 residues. The CDR3 spells CASSSFEVAVNEKLFF. The DNA of the CDR3 is TGTGCCAGCAGCTCATTTGAGGTGGCAGTTAATGAAAAACTGTTTTTT.

V gene TRBV6-5 combines with J gene TRBJ2-7; 11 nucleotides agree with TRBD2. V shed 0 bases and J 6 bases; nucleotides not matched to a gene: 4. Germline CDR1 MNHEY, CDR2 SVGAGI. This CDR3 has 15 residues. Here the CDR3 reads CASSYSIAGGLEQYF. CDR3 bases: TGTGCCAGCAGTTACTCTATAGCGGGGGGGCTCGAGCAGTACTTC.

This chain uses TRBV5-1 with TRBJ1-5; D is uncertain. Germline V CDR1 and CDR2: SGHRS, YFSETQ. V was pared by 0 bases and J by 1 base, with 8 bases between. CDR3 length: 15 amino acids. CDR3 coding DNA: TGCGCCAGCAGCTTGGATGAGGGAAGCAATCAGCCCCAGCATTTT. Translation: CASSLDEGSNQPQHF. Drawing the rest from reference TRBV5-1 and TRBJ1-5, the complete variable domain is KAGVTQTPRYLIKTRGQQVTLSCSPISGHRSVSWYQQTPGQGLQFLFEYFSETQRNKGNFPGRFSGRQFSNSRSEMNVSTLELGDSALYLCASSLDEGSNQPQHFGDGTRLSIL.

The chain uses TRBV5-6 and TRBJ1-2; no firm D call. The V gene's germline CDR1 is SGHDT and CDR2 YYEEEE. V lost 0 bases to trimming and J lost 7 bases, with 13 bases between them. The CDR3 loop spans 14 amino acids. DNA of the CDR3: TGTGCCAGCAGCTTGGGGGCAAGCCCCTTTGGCTACACCTTC. Encoded protein: CASSLGASPFGYTF.

The V and J genes are TRBV4-2 and TRBJ2-7; D is ambiguous. Germline V gives CDR1 LGHNA, CDR2 YNFKEQ. V was shortened by 2 bases and J by 0 bases, with 11 bases between the two germline ends. The CDR3 is 15 residues long. CDR3 sequence: CASSQLSTSSYEQYF. The CDR3 coding sequence is TGTGCCAGCAGCCAACTGAGCACGAGCTCCTACGAGCAGTACTTC.

The V gene is TRBV2, the J gene TRBJ2-3; the match to TRBD2 covers 8 bases. Trimming at V came to 6 bases and at J to 3 bases, leaving 5 bases not matched to a gene. This CDR3 comprises 14 residues. Per the germline V gene, CDR1 is SNHLY and CDR2 is FYNNEI. The CDR3 reads CASRVAGRTDTQYF. For the CDR3, the DNA is TGTGCCAGCAGGGTAGCGGGAAGGACAGATACGCAGTATTTT.

The J gene is TRBJ1-2, the V gene TRBV12-5, with D perhaps TRBD1 (5 bases). The germline gives CDR1 LGHNT, CDR2 FRNRAP. Deletions cut 5 bases from V and 8 bases from J, with 15 bases between. The CDR3 consists of 13 residues. The CDR3 DNA follows: TGTGCTAGTGGTCCGACAGATTCCCGGGGCTACACCTTC. As protein: CASGPTDSRGYTF.

The chain recombines TRBV4-1 with TRBJ2-7; D is ambiguous. V lost 3 bases and J 6 bases, leaving 9 bases between the germline ends. The CDR3 totals 12 residues. The germline V gene has CDR1 MGHRA and CDR2 YSYEKL. The CDR3 DNA follows: TGCGCCAGCAGCCAGGTTACTTCCGAGCAGTACTTC. It yields the protein CASSQVTSEQYF.

The chain is built from TRBV7-8 and TRBJ2-7; 8 nucleotides line up with TRBD2. The trim removed 5 bases at V and 2 bases at J, leaving 8 bases unmatched. The CDR3 covers 15 residues. Germline loops: CDR1 SGHVS, CDR2 FQNEAQ. CDR3 bases: TGTGCCAGCAGCCCCAGGACTAGCTCGGCCTACGAGCAGTACTTC. It is translated as CASSPRTSSAYEQYF.

This CDR3 is CASSTGDRGFEETQYF. The CDR3 region has the DNA TGCGCCAGCAGCACCGGGGACAGGGGGTTCGAAGAGACCCAGTACTTC. The gene calls are TRBV5-1 and TRBJ2-5; 11 nucleotides match TRBD1. V shed 4 bases, J shed 3 bases, and the junction held 8 bases outside the gene matches. The CDR3 sequence is 16 residues long. Germline CDR1 is SGHRS and CDR2 is YFSETQ.

The rearrangement uses TRBV4-1 and TRBJ1-1; possibly TRBD1 for D (5 bases). Germline-derived CDR1 and CDR2 are MGHRA and YSYEKL. V was cut by 4 bases and J by 2 bases, with 14 bases left in between. This CDR3 region has 15 residues. This chain's CDR3 is CASSLLGGSNTEAFF. The CDR3, as DNA: TGCGCCAGCAGCCTCCTCGGGGGATCAAACACTGAAGCTTTCTTT.

The V gene is TRBV27, the J gene TRBJ2-7, with 13 positions matching TRBD2. V shed 7 bases, J shed 6 bases, and the junction held 6 bases outside the gene matches. The CDR3 runs to 14 residues. Germline V gene data show CDR1 as MNHEY and CDR2 as SMNVEV (reference sequence). The DNA of the CDR3 is TGTGCCAGCAAGGGACTAGCGGGGTCCCGCGAGCAGTACTTC. Residues: CASKGLAGSREQYF.